This is a list of T cell receptor beta chains from one sample in a study of CD8+ T cells in alopecia areata. Assay used: immunoSEQ multiplex PCR; TCRdb lists only in-frame clones, some missing. The sample records more than 200,000 clones, over 60% being singletons. The sequencing here drew on CD4+ T cells sorted from blood, taken at week 4, from a patient treated with tofacitinib. These TCRs come from a human donor with alopecia areata. Each CDR3 is given with its conserved first and last residue. A D gene is named only where the DNA matches it firmly. Rows give clone size only sometimes, using once, few, many, or a class for an expanded clone.

-	TRBV4-3	TRBJ2-7	-	CASSQEGNFYEQYF	TGCGCCAGCAGCCAAGAGGGTAATTTCTACGAGCAGTACTTC
few	TRBV2	TRBJ1-2	-	CASSEAGEYGYTF	TGTGCCAGCAGTGAAGCCGGAGAGTATGGCTACACCTTC
-	TRBV6-6	TRBJ1-5	-	CASRIGWMGQPQHF	TGTGCCAGCAGGATCGGCTGGATGGGGCAGCCCCAGCATTTT
few	TRBV29-1	TRBJ2-1	-	CSVVPRGRLAHNEQFF	TGCAGCGTTGTCCCCCGCGGGCGACTCGCTCACAATGAGCAGTTCTTC
-	TRBV5-6	TRBJ2-7	-	CASSLTTLYEQYF	TGTGCCAGCAGCTTGACGACACTCTACGAGCAGTACTTC
-	TRBV7-2	TRBJ1-4	-	CASSADRNEKLFF	TGTGCCAGCAGCGCCGACAGGAATGAAAAACTGTTTTTT
-	TRBV5-6	TRBJ2-3	-	CASSRRQDTDTQYF	TGTGCCAGCAGCAGACGACAGGACACAGATACGCAGTATTTT
-	TRBV5-4	TRBJ1-4	-	CASSLGPVGEKLFF	TGTGCCAGCAGCTTGGGCCCGGTCGGCGAAAAACTGTTTTTT
once	TRBV5-6	TRBJ2-3	TRBD1	CASSLSGTGQRYF	TGTGCCAGCAGCTTGTCTGGGACAGGGCAACGGTATTTT
few	TRBV29-1	TRBJ2-7	-	CSVDTGTTEQYF	TGCAGCGTTGACACCGGGACAACCGAGCAGTACTTC
-	TRBV10-3	TRBJ2-5	-	CAISDGLAETQYF	TGTGCCATCAGTGATGGGCTAGCGGAGACCCAGTACTTC
few	TRBV7-3	TRBJ2-2	TRBD1	CASSLTGRTPRGPGELFF	TGTGCCAGCAGCTTAACAGGCAGGACCCCCAGGGGGCCCGGAGAGCTGTTTTTT
-	TRBV20-1	TRBJ1-2	-	CSASGDGYTF	TGCAGTGCATCGGGGGATGGCTACACCTTC
-	TRBV4-2	TRBJ2-1	TRBD2	CASSQALSGTQGNEQFF	TGTGCCAGCAGCCAAGCCCTTAGCGGGACTCAGGGGAATGAGCAGTTCTTC
once	TRBV4-2	TRBJ2-1	-	CASSQDQRRATYNEQFF	TGTGCCAGCAGCCAAGATCAGCGCCGGGCCACCTACAATGAGCAGTTCTTC
-	TRBV15	TRBJ1-6	-	CATSRDFGFSPLHF	TGTGCCACCAGCAGAGATTTTGGCTTCTCACCCCTCCACTTT
few	TRBV5-1	TRBJ2-1	TRBD1	CASSLAGTGNNEQFF	TGCGCCAGCAGCTTGGCCGGGACAGGGAACAATGAGCAGTTCTTC
-	TRBV30	TRBJ2-4	TRBD1	CAWSAGQGSWGGAKNIQYF	TGTGCCTGGAGTGCGGGACAGGGGTCCTGGGGGGGTGCCAAAAACATTCAGTACTTC
-	TRBV4-1	TRBJ1-2	-	CASSQGAGYTF	TGCGCCAGCAGCCAAGGAGCAGGCTACACCTTC
-	TRBV7-2	TRBJ2-1	-	CASRRQGGASYNEQFF	TGTGCCAGCAGGCGCCAAGGCGGGGCCTCCTACAATGAGCAGTTCTTC
-	TRBV18	TRBJ2-3	TRBD1	CASSPNTGEGTQYF	TGTGCCAGCTCACCTAACACAGGGGAAGGTACGCAGTATTTT
once	TRBV2	TRBJ1-4	-	CASSAILEGPAFF	TGTGCCAGCAGTGCGATATTGGAAGGGCCCGCGTTTTTT
few	TRBV2	TRBJ2-7	-	CASSVDSYSYEQYF	TGTGCCAGCAGCGTAGACAGTTACTCCTACGAGCAGTACTTC
few	TRBV6-5	TRBJ2-4	-	CASSYLQGFNIQYF	TGTGCCAGCAGTTACTTACAGGGTTTCAACATTCAGTACTTC
-	TRBV6-5	TRBJ1-2	-	CASSSAAAGYGYTF	TGTGCCAGCAGTTCCGCTGCGGCGGGCTATGGCTACACCTTC
-	TRBV19	TRBJ1-2	-	CASSIAGQHGYTF	TGTGCCAGTAGTATAGCTGGACAGCATGGCTACACCTTC
-	TRBV30	TRBJ2-1	-	CAWERRRNEQFF	TGTGCCTGGGAAAGGAGGCGCAATGAGCAGTTCTTC
-	TRBV10-3	TRBJ1-5	-	CASSFGQSNQPQHF	TGTGCCTCTTCCTTTGGACAAAGCAATCAGCCCCAGCATTTT
-	TRBV14	TRBJ2-1	TRBD2	CASSQEGTTVNEQFF	TGTGCCAGCAGCCAAGAAGGGACTACAGTCAATGAGCAGTTCTTC
-	TRBV7-3	TRBJ2-6	-	CASRSSSGANVLTF	TGTGCCAGTAGGTCCAGCTCTGGGGCCAACGTCCTGACTTTC
-	TRBV15	TRBJ2-7	-	CATTRGGVGEQYF	TGTGCCACCACCCGAGGCGGGGTGGGGGAGCAGTACTTC
-	TRBV29-1	TRBJ2-5	TRBD2	CSVELGSGGFETQYF	TGCAGCGTTGAATTGGGTAGCGGGGGCTTCGAGACCCAGTACTTC
few	TRBV5-5	TRBJ2-7	TRBD1	CASSLADRVSGYEQYF	TGTGCCAGCAGCTTGGCAGACAGGGTATCGGGATACGAGCAGTACTTC
-	TRBV5-6	TRBJ2-7	-	CASSFIYEQYF	TGTGCCAGCAGCTTCATCTACGAGCAGTACTTC
-	TRBV4-3	TRBJ1-1	TRBD1	CASSQMTWDSRGTEAFF	TGCGCCAGCAGCCAAATGACTTGGGACAGTAGGGGCACTGAAGCTTTCTTT
-	TRBV29-1	TRBJ2-5	-	CSVYIQETQYF	TGCAGCGTTTATATACAAGAGACCCAGTACTTC
-	TRBV15	TRBJ1-5	-	CATSRDVGAGQPQHF	TGTGCCACCAGCAGAGATGTGGGGGCCGGTCAGCCCCAGCATTTT
-	TRBV2	TRBJ2-5	-	CASSVMGTVQETQYF	TGTGCCAGCAGTGTAATGGGTACGGTTCAAGAGACCCAGTACTTC
few	TRBV5-1	TRBJ2-1	TRBD2	CASSLGTSGGPEQFF	TGCGCCAGCAGCCTTGGGACTAGCGGGGGGCCAGAGCAGTTCTTC
-	TRBV12-5	TRBJ2-1	-	CASGISSYSEQFF	TGTGCTAGTGGTATTTCTAGCTATAGTGAGCAGTTCTTC
-	TRBV19	TRBJ2-7	-	CASSRGQPYEQYF	TGTGCCAGTAGCCGTGGACAGCCTTACGAGCAGTACTTC
-	TRBV6-6	TRBJ1-3	-	CASSYSDGNRNTIYF	TGTGCCAGCAGTTACTCGGATGGTAATAGAAACACCATATATTTT
once	TRBV4-1	TRBJ1-1	-	CASSQGVSNRVNTEAFF	TGCGCCAGCAGCCAAGGGGTCAGTAACAGGGTGAACACTGAAGCTTTCTTT
few	TRBV10-3	TRBJ2-1	TRBD2	CAISESAGGMYNEQFF	TGTGCCATCAGTGAGTCGGCGGGGGGGATGTACAATGAGCAGTTCTTC
-	TRBV9	TRBJ2-2	TRBD2	CASSLTAGRSTGELFF	TGTGCCAGCAGCCTTACAGCGGGGAGATCCACCGGGGAGCTGTTTTTT
-	TRBV5-6	TRBJ1-2	-	CASSLGAGAGDGYTF	TGTGCCAGCAGCTTGGGCGCAGGGGCAGGGGATGGCTACACCTTC
-	TRBV30	TRBJ2-5	-	CAWSRLQAPETQYF	TGTGCCTGGAGTCGCCTCCAAGCCCCAGAGACCCAGTACTTC
-	TRBV6-1	TRBJ1-4	TRBD1	CASSRGRREKLFF	TGTGCCAGCAGCAGGGGGCGGCGTGAAAAACTGTTTTTT
-	TRBV5-1	TRBJ2-6	-	CASSFSAGSGANVLTF	TGCGCCAGCAGCTTTTCCGCGGGTTCTGGGGCCAACGTCCTGACTTTC
-	TRBV29-1	TRBJ1-2	-	CSLGEGNYGYTF	TGCAGCCTTGGGGAGGGGAACTATGGCTACACCTTC
-	TRBV5-4	TRBJ1-4	-	CASRDPTNEKLFF	TGTGCCAGCAGGGACCCAACTAATGAAAAACTGTTTTTT
-	TRBV18	TRBJ1-5	-	CASSPGSSNQPQHF	TGTGCCAGCTCACCAGGATCTAGCAATCAGCCCCAGCATTTT
-	TRBV20-1	TRBJ2-5	-	CSARGPETQYF	TGCAGTGCTAGAGGTCCGGAGACCCAGTACTTC
-	TRBV29-1	TRBJ2-7	TRBD1	CSVEGSSEQGAAGEQYF	TGCAGCGTTGAAGGGAGCTCCGAACAGGGGGCTGCGGGAGAGCAGTACTTC
few	TRBV18	TRBJ2-1	-	CASSPPGNEQFF	TGTGCCAGCTCACCACCCGGCAATGAGCAGTTCTTC
-	TRBV5-1	TRBJ1-6	TRBD1	CASSLAGDRNNSPLHF	TGCGCCAGCAGCTTGGCCGGGGACAGGAACAATTCACCCCTCCACTTT
-	TRBV30	TRBJ2-1	TRBD2	CAWSSLTGGSYNEQFF	TGTGCCTGGAGTTCTCTCACGGGAGGGTCCTACAATGAGCAGTTCTTC
few	TRBV4-3	TRBJ1-6	-	CASSQIDRVYNSPLHF	TGCGCCAGCAGCCAAATAGACCGAGTGTATAATTCACCCCTCCACTTT